This T cell receptor (beta chain) was sequenced in a study of T cells in Graves' hyperthyroidism and ophthalmopathy. About this clonotype: The antigen is not known.

Reasons for excluding patients were uncontrolled infection, other autoimmune disease, pregnancy or lactation. Clinical symptoms, serum thyroxine and TRAb, thyroid ultrasound and orbital computed tomography were used for the diagnoses. RNA transcripts provided the source from which TCR beta CDR3 regions were amplified. HTBI primers drove first-round RT-PCR of the TCR CDR3. TCRdb reprocessed the multiplex PCR reads via MiXCR and lists one record per CDR3 protein. Here the sample spans 250,000 to 300,000 distinct CDR3 sequences, around 15% being singletons. Study-level findings and limits: Before onset, by a median of around six months, the model predicted ophthalmopathy.

Germline CDR1 KGHDR, CDR2 SFDVKD. This CDR3 has 16 residues. The J segment lost 4 bases and the V segment lost 5 bases, leaving 10 bases of the junction unmatched. The chain couples TRBV24-1 to TRBJ2-7; 10 nucleotides agree with TRBD1. The source material was blood. This clonotype was obtained from a woman between 40 and 55 years old with Graves' hyperthyroidism. The CDR3 loop reads CATSVLPGTGDYEQYF. CDR3 sequence (DNA): TGTGCCACCAGTGTTCTACCTGGGACAGGGGATTACGAGCAGTACTTC.